Listed below are T cell receptor beta chains from one sample, sequenced in a study of PD-1 blockade in classical Hodgkin lymphoma. Data came from immunoSEQ multiplex PCR; TCRdb stores just in-frame clones and leaves some out. The sample records roughly 34,000 clones, 76% being singletons. The sample was peripheral blood mononuclear cells (PBMCs), taken before the second cycle of nivolumab. All receptors come from a human donor with classical Hodgkin lymphoma. Each CDR3 is given with its conserved first and last residue. The D gene is left open where the match is weak. Clone size, where shown, is once, few, many, or a class for clones that have expanded.

14	-	-	TRBV7-6	TRBJ1-5	CASSPGTGNQPQHF	TGTGCCAGCAGCCCTGGGACGGGGAATCAGCCCCAGCATTTT
13	-	-	TRBV10-3	TRBJ1-2	CAISDFGGYGYTF	TGTGCCATCAGTGATTTCGGAGGCTATGGCTACACCTTC
17	TRBD1	-	TRBV2	TRBJ1-6	CASSATGGSSYNSPLHF	TGTGCCAGCAGCGCAACAGGGGGGAGCTCCTATAATTCACCCCTCCACTTT
15	-	-	TRBV6-6	TRBJ2-7	CASSYSRGAGYEQYF	TGTGCCAGCAGTTACTCAAGGGGGGCTGGCTACGAGCAGTACTTC
18	TRBD2	-	TRBV5-1	TRBJ2-5	CASSLLGLAGVTQETQYF	TGCGCCAGCAGCTTGCTGGGACTAGCGGGGGTTACACAAGAGACCCAGTACTTC
13	-	-	TRBV4-3	TRBJ1-2	CASSQGDLYGYTF	TGCGCCAGCAGCCAAGGGGACCTTTATGGCTACACCTTC
15	TRBD1	-	TRBV5-6	TRBJ1-4	CASSFWTGGFEKLFF	TGTGCCAGCAGCTTCTGGACAGGGGGCTTTGAAAAACTGTTTTTT
19	TRBD1	-	TRBV4-2	TRBJ1-1	CASSQSTTGRSSPNTEAFF	TGTGCCAGCAGCCAATCAACGACAGGGAGGAGTAGCCCGAACACTGAAGCTTTCTTT
15	TRBD1	few	TRBV2	TRBJ2-7	CASSEGRGQYHEQYF	TGTGCCAGCAGTGAAGGCAGGGGGCAATACCACGAGCAGTACTTC
15	-	-	TRBV18	TRBJ1-5	CASSTQQGSNQPQHF	TGTGCCAGCTCGACCCAACAGGGCAGCAATCAGCCCCAGCATTTT
15	-	-	TRBV4-1	TRBJ2-3	CASSQNRASTDTQYF	TGCGCCAGCAGCCAAAACAGGGCTAGCACAGATACGCAGTATTTT
18	-	-	TRBV6-1	TRBJ1-6	CASSERWGGPYYNSPLHF	TGTGCCAGCAGTGAAAGGTGGGGGGGACCTTACTATAATTCACCCCTCCACTTT
9	-	-	TRBV27	TRBJ2-7	CASGTPPYF	TGTGCCAGCGGGACTCCCCCTTACTTC
15	-	few	TRBV15	TRBJ1-3	CATSRERFSGNTIYF	TGTGCCACCAGCAGAGAACGGTTCTCTGGAAACACCATATATTTT
16	-	few	TRBV2	TRBJ2-2	CASSPLGWDRSGELFF	TGTGCCAGCAGTCCCCTGGGGTGGGATCGATCCGGGGAGCTGTTTTTT
15	-	-	TRBV7-2	TRBJ2-5	CASSLDPGSVVEQYF	TGTGCCAGCAGCTTAGATCCAGGCTCTGTTGTGGAGCAGTACTTC
16	-	-	TRBV11-3	TRBJ2-1	CASSYRDAGMGYEQFF	TGTGCCAGCAGCTACAGGGACGCGGGAATGGGCTATGAGCAGTTCTTC
15	-	-	TRBV6-1	TRBJ1-2	CASSEPISEGYGYTF	TGTGCCAGCAGTGAACCCATCTCCGAGGGGTATGGCTACACCTTC
11	-	-	TRBV27	TRBJ1-4	CASSYGEKLFF	TGTGCCAGCAGTTACGGGGAAAAACTGTTTTTT
14	-	-	TRBV28	TRBJ2-7	CASSSGSPPDEQYF	TGTGCCAGCAGTTCAGGGTCCCCTCCCGACGAGCAGTACTTC
12	-	few	TRBV7-2	TRBJ1-5	CASSWGGQPQHF	TGTGCCAGCAGCTGGGGGGGTCAGCCCCAGCATTTT
13	-	-	TRBV15	TRBJ1-1	CATSRDRNTEAFF	TGTGCCACCAGCAGAGATCGAAACACTGAAGCTTTCTTT
17	TRBD2	-	TRBV5-6	TRBJ2-5	CASSVLYSGAPQETQYF	TGTGCCAGCAGCGTCCTCTATAGCGGGGCCCCCCAAGAGACCCAGTACTTC
15	TRBD1	-	TRBV9	TRBJ2-3	CASSARGRRADTQYF	TGTGCCAGCAGCGCCAGGGGGCGCAGGGCAGATACGCAGTATTTT
18	-	-	TRBV6-1	TRBJ2-3	CASSEVVSAIGGTDTQYF	TGTGCCAGCAGTGAAGTGGTAAGCGCCATAGGAGGCACAGATACGCAGTATTTT
15	TRBD1	-	TRBV7-9	TRBJ2-2	CASTLGQGATGELFF	TGTGCCAGCACCCTCGGACAGGGGGCAACCGGGGAGCTGTTTTTT
15	-	-	TRBV4-3	TRBJ1-4	CASSQEEDVNEKLFF	TGCGCCAGCAGCCAAGAAGAGGACGTTAATGAAAAACTGTTTTTT
14	-	-	TRBV7-9	TRBJ1-1	CASSLAAGRTEAFF	TGTGCCAGCAGCTTAGCGGCAGGGCGCACTGAAGCTTTCTTT
11	-	-	TRBV5-4	TRBJ2-5	CASSHQETQYF	TGTGCCAGCAGCCACCAAGAGACCCAGTACTTC
14	TRBD1	-	TRBV6-5	TRBJ1-2	CASSRQGLNYGYTF	TGTGCCAGCAGCCGACAGGGCCTTAACTATGGCTACACCTTC
13	-	-	TRBV11-2	TRBJ1-1	CASSLFSEQEAFF	TGTGCCAGCAGCTTATTTTCCGAACAGGAAGCTTTCTTT
14	TRBD1	few	TRBV7-2	TRBJ2-7	CASGDPTGNGEQYF	TGTGCCAGCGGAGATCCGACAGGGAACGGCGAGCAGTACTTC
17	TRBD1	once	TRBV4-1	TRBJ2-7	CASSQGPGTGPSYEQYF	TGCGCCAGCAGCCAAGGCCCCGGGACAGGGCCCTCCTACGAGCAGTACTTC
16	-	-	TRBV18	TRBJ2-7	CASSPPRSGSVYEQYF	TGTGCCAGCTCACCACCCCGCTCCGGGTCTGTCTACGAGCAGTACTTC
16	TRBD1	few	TRBV5-1	TRBJ2-1	CASSLAFGQGVDEQFF	TGCGCCAGCAGCTTGGCCTTTGGACAGGGAGTCGATGAGCAGTTCTTC
14	-	once	TRBV28	TRBJ2-1	CASRPPPSIGEQFF	TGTGCCAGCAGACCCCCCCCTAGCATCGGGGAGCAGTTCTTC
16	-	-	TRBV9	TRBJ2-1	CASSVSGGPSYNEQFF	TGTGCCAGCAGCGTTTCCGGGGGGCCCAGCTACAATGAGCAGTTCTTC
16	-	-	TRBV15	TRBJ2-3	CATSSAPGELTDTQYF	TGTGCCACCAGCAGTGCTCCGGGGGAACTCACAGATACGCAGTATTTT
15	-	-	TRBV7-2	TRBJ1-1	CASSLVPRSNTEAFF	TGTGCCAGCAGCTTAGTTCCGAGATCGAACACTGAAGCTTTCTTT
14	-	-	TRBV4-1	TRBJ2-7	CASSQDYIPYEQYF	TGCGCCAGCAGCCAAGATTACATCCCCTACGAGCAGTACTTC
15	TRBD1	few	TRBV19	TRBJ1-2	CASSIRSGGNYGYTF	TGTGCCAGTAGTATAAGGTCAGGGGGCAACTATGGCTACACCTTC
13	TRBD1	-	TRBV2	TRBJ1-5	CASSGTGGYGSHF	TGTGCCAGCAGTGGGACAGGGGGCTATGGATCCCATTTT
16	TRBD1	-	TRBV6-5	TRBJ2-2	CASSWAGTGNTGELFF	TGTGCCAGCAGTTGGGCTGGGACAGGTAACACCGGGGAGCTGTTTTTT
11	-	-	TRBV5-8	TRBJ2-5	CASSLSQTQYF	TGTGCCAGCAGCTTGAGTCAGACCCAGTACTTC
10	TRBD1	-	TRBV29-1	TRBJ1-1	CSAGQGEAFF	TGCAGCGCAGGGCAGGGGGAGGCTTTCTTT
14	-	-	TRBV2	TRBJ2-3	CASSEAGSTDTQYF	TGTGCCAGCAGTGAAGCCGGTAGCACAGATACGCAGTATTTT
11	-	-	TRBV2	TRBJ2-7	CASSGSHEQYF	TGTGCCAGCAGTGGGTCCCACGAGCAGTACTTC
16	-	-	TRBV6-5	TRBJ1-2	CASSYSSGAGNYGYTF	TGTGCCAGCAGTTACTCGTCAGGGGCCGGTAACTATGGCTACACCTTC
16	TRBD1	-	TRBV13	TRBJ1-2	CASSLGSQGGPYGYTF	TGTGCCAGCAGCTTAGGCAGCCAGGGGGGCCCCTATGGCTACACCTTC
11	-	few	TRBV7-9	TRBJ2-7	CASSLVDEQYF	TGTGCCAGCAGCTTAGTTGACGAGCAGTACTTC
14	-	-	TRBV6-6	TRBJ2-7	CASSPFAETYEQYF	TGTGCCAGCAGCCCTTTTGCCGAGACCTACGAGCAGTACTTC
11	-	-	TRBV6-6	TRBJ1-6	CASSQNSPLHF	TGTGCCAGCAGCCAAAATTCACCCCTCCACTTT
14	-	-	TRBV29-1	TRBJ1-4	CSVTITGLGEKLFF	TGCAGCGTTACCATCACAGGGTTGGGGGAAAAACTGTTTTTT
15	TRBD1	-	TRBV6-6	TRBJ1-2	CASSYPGQGNYGYTF	TGTGCCAGCAGTTACCCCGGACAGGGCAACTATGGCTACACCTTC
12	-	many	TRBV29-1	TRBJ1-2	CSVETQGWGYTF	TGCAGCGTTGAGACCCAGGGATGGGGCTACACCTTC
16	-	-	TRBV9	TRBJ2-5	CASSVGEGGGVETQYF	TGTGCCAGCAGCGTAGGAGAGGGGGGCGGGGTAGAGACCCAGTACTTC
15	TRBD1	-	TRBV18	TRBJ1-2	CASSPRQGGNYGYTF	TGTGCCAGCTCACCACGACAGGGAGGGAACTATGGCTACACCTTC
13	-	once	TRBV5-4	TRBJ2-7	CASSPGDVYEQYF	TGTGCCAGCAGCCCAGGGGACGTTTACGAGCAGTACTTC
14	TRBD1	-	TRBV27	TRBJ2-7	CASSPTGLTYEQYF	TGTGCCAGCAGTCCGACAGGGTTGACGTACGAGCAGTACTTC
14	-	-	TRBV9	TRBJ2-1	CASSAGVLYNEQFF	TGTGCCAGCAGCGCCGGAGTCCTCTACAATGAGCAGTTCTTC